These 10 T cell receptor beta chains share one sample of origin, sequenced in a study of blood T cell repertoires in COVID-19. Profiled with immunoSEQ multiplex PCR; TCRdb holds only in-frame clones, not every one. The data show 300,000 or so clones, around four fifths seen once. What was sequenced was peripheral blood. The receptors shown here come from a woman in her fifties or sixties with active or convalescent COVID-19.

The chain uses TRBV4-1 and TRBJ2-1, with 8 bases identical to TRBD2. The CDR3 length is 16 residues. V shed 4 bases, J shed 2 bases, and the junction held 7 bases outside the gene matches. Germline values: CDR1 MGHRA, CDR2 YSYEKL. The CDR3 reads CASSPVAGRAYNEQFF. In DNA form, the CDR3 reads TGCGCCAGCAGCCCCGTAGCGGGAAGGGCCTACAATGAGCAGTTCTTC.

The chain employs TRBV16 and TRBJ2-3; TRBD1 agrees at 8 bases. Per germline, CDR1 KGHSY and CDR2 FQNENV. Trimming removed 4 bases from V and 4 bases from J; junction bases left unmatched: 10. CDR3 length: 16 amino acids. The CDR3 DNA reads as TGTGCCAGCAGCCCCGGACAGGGCTCACCTTCAGATACGCAGTATTTT. This encodes CASSPGQGSPSDTQYF.

The chain links TRBV5-6 to TRBJ1-1; 7 bases agree with TRBD1. J gave up 3 bases and V 3 bases, and 5 bases lay outside the gene matches. The CDR3 totals 14 residues. Germline CDR1 reads SGHDT; CDR2 reads YYEEEE. Here the CDR3 reads CASSWGTAYTEAFF. CDR3 in DNA: TGTGCCAGCAGCTGGGGGACAGCCTACACTGAAGCTTTCTTT.

This clone was counted a few times. The chain uses TRBV7-6 and TRBJ1-5; no clear D gene. This CDR3 spans 15 amino acids. Trimming cost V 6 bases and J 0 bases, with 12 bases left between them. CDR1 and CDR2 (germline): SGHVS, FNYEAQ. The CDR3 protein is CASREEQNSNQPQHF. The DNA of the CDR3 is TGTGCCAGCAGGGAAGAACAGAATAGCAATCAGCCCCAGCATTTT.

The genes are TRBV7-8 and TRBJ2-1; 13 nucleotides align to TRBD2. V was clipped by 5 bases and J by 6 bases; unmatched bases: 7. This CDR3 has 16 amino acids. CDR1 and CDR2 from the germline V gene are SGHVS and FQNEAQ. CDR3: CASSGRTSGSINEQFF. CDR3 DNA: TGTGCCAGCAGCGGACGGACTAGCGGGAGTATCAATGAGCAGTTCTTC. Full variable domain (rest looked up from reference TRBV7-8 and TRBJ2-1): GAGVSQSPRYKVAKRGQDVALRCDPISGHVSLFWYQQALGQGPEFLTYFQNEAQLDKSGLPSDRFFAERPEGSVSTLKIQRTQQEDSAVYLCASSGRTSGSINEQFFGPGTRLTVL.

V is TRBV29-1 and J is TRBJ1-1; TRBD1 might be the D (5 bases). The CDR3 is 12 residues long. Germline loops: CDR1 SQVTM, CDR2 ANQGSEA. Trimming took off 4 bases at V and 6 bases at J, with 12 bases between the two ends. Here the CDR3 DNA reads TGCAGCGTTGGTGCCTGGGGCGCTGAAGCTTTCTTT. Translating gives CSVGAWGAEAFF.

This sequence joins TRBV6-6 and TRBJ1-5; 9 nucleotides match TRBD1. V shed 6 bases and J 7 bases; nucleotides not matched to a gene: 7. Germline lookup yields CDR1 MNHNY and CDR2 SVGAGI (reference sequence). CDR3 length: 14 residues. The CDR3 is CASRPTGGRQPQHF. The CDR3 DNA sequence: TGTGCCAGCAGGCCAACAGGGGGCAGGCAGCCCCAGCATTTT.

The genes are TRBV5-6 and TRBJ2-7, with 9 bases fitting TRBD1. There are 14 residues in the CDR3. CDR1 and CDR2 (germline): SGHDT, YYEEEE. V trimming: 2 bases; J trimming: 6 bases; junction bases outside the gene matches: 6. In DNA, the CDR3 is TGTGCCAGCAGCTTCGACAGGGGGGGTGGCGAGCAGTACTTC. Protein sequence: CASSFDRGGGEQYF.

The chain joins TRBV27 to TRBJ2-3; 9 nucleotides line up with TRBD2. Looked up from germline, CDR1 is MNHEY and CDR2 is SMNVEV (reference sequence). The CDR3 extends over 17 amino acids. V lost 5 bases, J lost 3 bases, and 12 bases stayed unmatched. The CDR3 coding sequence is TGTGCCAGCAGTCCCCAGGGCCCGAGCGGGAGGACAGATACGCAGTATTTT. Amino acids: CASSPQGPSGRTDTQYF.

The CDR3 DNA reads as TGTGCCAGCAGCCAAGTGGAATACAGGGACAATAATTCACCCCTCCACTTT. Protein: CASSQVEYRDNNSPLHF. The V gene is TRBV4-2, the J gene TRBJ1-6; the D gene is possibly TRBD1 (6 bases). Germline V gene lookup returns CDR1 LGHNA and CDR2 YNFKEQ. CDR3 length: 17 amino acids. Trimming took 1 base from V and 5 from J, leaving 15 bases between them.